Listed here are 28 T cell receptor beta chains from one sample, sequenced in a study of beta chain features in type 1 diabetes. Sequencing targeted expressed TCRB transcripts, as all isolated RNA had been reverse transcribed. This table comes from immunoSEQ multiplex PCR, and its TCRdb copy is limited to in-frame clones, with some not included. The sample consists of roughly 170,000 clones, around an eighth of them appearing once. The sequenced material came from central memory CD4+ T cells from blood. Receptors were obtained from a woman in her late teens or twenties in good health.

The V gene is TRBV11-2, the J gene TRBJ2-1; D might be TRBD2 (5 bases). The germline V gene encodes CDR1 SGHAT and CDR2 FQNNGV. Trimming shortened V by 0 bases and J by 3 bases, and 9 bases separated the two germline ends. CDR3 length equals 15 residues. The CDR3 DNA reads TGTGCCAGCAGCTTAGAAACGGGGTTCTACAATGAGCAGTTCTTC. Amino acids: CASSLETGFYNEQFF.

This clone was seen only a few times. CDR3 sequence reads: CASSPVYGASGRTYEQYF. The CDR3 nucleotides read TGTGCCAGCTCACCGGTATACGGAGCTAGCGGGAGGACCTACGAGCAGTACTTC. The chain is built from TRBV18 and TRBJ2-7; 11 bases are a match to TRBD2. V shed 3 bases, J shed 2 bases, and the junction held 12 bases outside the gene matches. From germline, CDR1 is KGHSH and CDR2 LQKENI. The CDR3 is 18 residues long.

This clone came up a few times. The rearrangement links TRBV6-5 to TRBJ1-5; 7 bases align to TRBD1. In germline, CDR1 is MNHEY, CDR2 SVGAGI. This CDR3 contains 15 residues. Trimming at V came to 6 bases and at J to 6 bases, leaving 11 bases not matched to a gene. For the CDR3, the DNA is TGTGCCAGCAGGTCCGGGACAGCCTCTAGTCAGCCCCAGCATTTT. It specifies CASRSGTASSQPQHF.

This clone was counted between two and nine times. The CDR3 loop reads CASSLAEGFPDTQYF. The DNA of the CDR3 is TGTGCCAGCAGCTTAGCAGAGGGATTTCCAGATACGCAGTATTTT. V gene TRBV7-9 combines with J gene TRBJ2-3; weak D call: TRBD2 (5 bases). Germline CDR1 is SEHNR and CDR2 is FQNEAQ (reference sequence). The CDR3 totals 15 residues. The V and J ends lost 0 bases and 4 bases respectively, with 11 bases between them.

The rearrangement links TRBV4-3 to TRBJ2-2, with D uncertain. From germline, CDR1 is LGHNA and CDR2 YSLEER. CDR3 length equals 17 residues. Trimming took 2 bases from V and 0 from J, leaving 13 bases between them. The CDR3 loop is CASSQLDLISNTGELFF. CDR3 DNA: TGCGCCAGCAGCCAACTTGACTTGATATCGAACACCGGGGAGCTGTTTTTT.

The table lists this clone with a few counts. V gene TRBV30 combines with J gene TRBJ2-4; D unresolved. Germline V gives CDR1 GTSNPN, CDR2 SVGIG (reference sequence). V gave up 2 bases and J gave up 0 bases, with 8 bases separating them. This CDR3 is 14 amino acids long. CDR3 nucleotide sequence: TGTGCCTGGAGTCCCGCGATAGCCAAAAACATTCAGTACTTC. It encodes CAWSPAIAKNIQYF.

This clone occurred a few times. The V gene is TRBV11-2, the J gene TRBJ1-1; the D is unclear. Germline-derived CDR1 and CDR2 are SGHAT and FQNNGV. This CDR3 is 15 amino acids long. V lost 1 base and J 1 base, leaving 10 bases between the germline ends. The CDR3 DNA is TGTGCCAGCAGCTTAGGGCCAGGATGGAACACTGAAGCTTTCTTT. It translates to CASSLGPGWNTEAFF.

The gene calls are TRBV6-1 and TRBJ2-4; no reliable D call. This CDR3 contains 13 residues. Between the trimmed V and J ends, which lost 8 bases and 0 bases, there was a span of 8 bases. Germline V gene lookup returns CDR1 MNHNS and CDR2 SASEGT. The CDR3 loop is CASSTVAKNIQYF. Here the CDR3 DNA reads TGTGCCAGCTCCACAGTAGCCAAAAACATTCAGTACTTC.

This clone came up a few times. The V and J genes are TRBV11-2 and TRBJ1-3; D gene unclear. There are 13 residues in the CDR3. V was cut by 3 bases and J by 4 bases, with 7 bases left in between. Germline V gene sequence: CDR1 SGHAT, CDR2 FQNNGV. This chain's CDR3 is CASSFGGGNTIYF. As DNA, the CDR3 is TGTGCCAGCAGCTTTGGCGGCGGAAACACCATATATTTT.

This chain joins TRBV18 and TRBJ2-3; D uncertain. Trimming pared 5 bases from V and 6 bases from J, leaving 15 bases between. The CDR3 length is 14 residues. CDR1 is KGHSH and CDR2 is LQKENI in the germline V gene. CDR3 DNA: TGTGCCAGCTCATCACAGCCCGGTCGGGATACGCAGTATTTT. Its translation: CASSSQPGRDTQYF.

This clone was counted only a few times. The V call is TRBV27, the J call TRBJ2-7; no clear D. Trimming left V 4 bases short and J 2 bases short, with 12 bases between. This CDR3 has 14 residues. Germline assignment: CDR1 MNHEY and CDR2 SMNVEV (reference sequence). CDR3 sequence (DNA): TGTGCCAGCAGTTCACCTCTTTTAGCCTACGAGCAGTACTTC. It codes for CASSSPLLAYEQYF.

This clone has just a few counts. V usage is TRBV15 and J usage is TRBJ2-3; 9 bases are shared with TRBD1. CDR1 is LNHNV and CDR2 is YYDKDF in the germline V gene (reference sequence). The CDR3 has 15 amino acids. With V trimmed by 0 bases and J by 8 bases, 6 bases remained unmatched. The CDR3 is CATSRETGGRGTQYF. In DNA form, the CDR3 reads TGTGCCACCAGCAGAGAAACAGGGGGCCGGGGTACGCAGTATTTT.

This chain joins TRBV20-1 and TRBJ2-7; perhaps TRBD2 as D (6 bases). V was cut by 6 bases and J by 6 bases, with 12 bases left in between. Germline V gene data show CDR1 as DFQATT and CDR2 as SNEGSKA (reference sequence). There are 11 residues in the CDR3. CDR3 bases: TGCAGTGCGGAGGGGAACCTCGAGCAGTACTTC. It translates to CSAEGNLEQYF.

The chain joins TRBV5-6 to TRBJ2-1; perhaps TRBD1 as D (6 bases). CDR3 length: 16 residues. V dropped 0 bases and J dropped 7 bases, with 17 bases sitting between them. CDR1 SGHDT and CDR2 YYEEEE come from the germline V gene. The CDR3: CASSLAAGANYNEQFF. DNA of the CDR3: TGTGCCAGCAGCTTGGCAGCAGGGGCAAATTATAATGAGCAGTTCTTC.

The chain uses TRBV28 and TRBJ1-1; 9 bases align to TRBD1. Germline lookup yields CDR1 MDHEN and CDR2 SYDVKM. The CDR3 has 17 residues. The trim removed 2 bases at V and 0 bases at J, leaving 7 bases unmatched. The CDR3 loop reads CASSLGTGLYMNTEAFF. For the CDR3, the DNA is TGTGCCAGCAGTTTAGGGACAGGGCTTTACATGAACACTGAAGCTTTCTTT.

This chain joins TRBV30 and TRBJ1-2; 7 nucleotides match TRBD1. The CDR3 runs 13 residues. Germline V gives CDR1 GTSNPN, CDR2 SVGIG (reference sequence). With 7 bases clipped from V and 4 bases from J, the junction kept 9 bases outside the gene matches. The CDR3 here is CAYERQGPYGYTF. CDR3 DNA: TGTGCCTACGAGAGACAGGGACCCTATGGCTACACCTTC.

This clone showed up just a few times. The chain uses TRBV9 and TRBJ1-1; the D is unclear. Between the trimmed V and J ends, which lost 0 bases and 0 bases, there was a span of 12 bases. CDR3 length: 16 residues. The germline V gene has CDR1 SGDLS and CDR2 YYNGEE. CDR3 coding DNA: TGTGCCAGCAGCGTAGGCCTGGGCAGGCTGAACACTGAAGCTTTCTTT. It encodes CASSVGLGRLNTEAFF.

A few counts support this clone. The chain carries TRBV19 and TRBJ2-1; a possible D gene is TRBD2 (5 bases). This CDR3 has 13 amino acids. Germline V lookup: CDR1 LNHDA, CDR2 SQIVND (reference sequence). Deletions cut 4 bases from V and 9 bases from J, with 13 bases between. The DNA of the CDR3 is TGTGCCAGTAGTACCCTAATAGGGAGTGAGCAGTTCTTC. It codes for CASSTLIGSEQFF.

This chain joins TRBV30 and TRBJ1-4; D is unclear. V lost 2 bases and J 7 bases, leaving 14 bases between the germline ends. CDR1 and CDR2 from the germline V gene are GTSNPN and SVGIG (reference sequence). The CDR3 spans 14 residues. This CDR3 reads CAWSRRGSVEKLFF. CDR3 DNA: TGTGCCTGGAGTCGGCGGGGTTCGGTTGAAAAACTGTTTTTT.

There are a few counts of this clone. The rearrangement joins TRBV11-2 to TRBJ2-2, with D uncertain. CDR1 and CDR2 (germline): SGHAT, FQNNGV. With 3 bases removed from V and 1 base from J, the gap between germline ends came to 9 bases. This CDR3 is built from 15 residues. The CDR3 DNA reads as TGTGCCAGCAGCTTCTTTCCAGAGAACACCGGGGAGCTGTTTTTT. It codes for CASSFFPENTGELFF.

This clone has just a few counts. The chain carries TRBV7-9 and TRBJ1-4; 10 bases map to TRBD1. From germline, CDR1 is SEHNR and CDR2 FQNEAQ (reference sequence). Trimming took 6 bases from V and 8 from J; bases not matched to a gene: 6. The CDR3 is 14 amino acids. The CDR3 DNA is TGTGCCAGCAGAACCGGGACAGGGGAGGAAAAACTGTTTTTT. Its translation: CASRTGTGEEKLFF.

This clone was recorded a few times. The V gene is TRBV5-6, the J gene TRBJ2-4; tentatively, D is TRBD1 (6 bases). Trimming stripped 1 base from V and 3 bases from J, with 8 bases between. Per germline, CDR1 SGHDT and CDR2 YYEEEE. This CDR3 contains 14 residues. The CDR3: CASSLKGVKNIQYF. In nucleotides, the CDR3 is TGTGCCAGCAGCTTGAAGGGGGTCAAAAACATTCAGTACTTC. The entire variable domain, with the rest obtained from reference TRBV5-6 and TRBJ2-4, is as follows: DAGVTQSPTHLIKTRGQQVTLRCSPKSGHDTVSWYQQALGQGPQFIFQYYEEEERQRGNFPDRFSGHQFPNYSSELNVNALLLGDSALYLCASSLKGVKNIQYFGAGTRLSVL.

The chain has TRBV30 and TRBJ1-5, with D unclear. Germline V gene sequence: CDR1 GTSNPN, CDR2 SVGIG (reference sequence). Trimming removed 1 base at V and 4 bases at J, with 8 bases between. The CDR3 totals 13 residues. CDR3 sequence (DNA): TGTGCCTGGAGTGGGCCGGGAAATCAGCCCCAGCATTTT. As protein: CAWSGPGNQPQHF.

This chain joins TRBV6-1 and TRBJ2-5, with 8 bases that match TRBD1. V shed 3 bases, J shed 2 bases, and the junction held 5 bases outside the gene matches. The CDR3 is made up of 15 amino acids. Germline CDR1 reads MNHNS; CDR2 reads SASEGT. Here the CDR3 DNA reads TGTGCCAGCAGTGATTGGGACAGGCGACAAGAGACCCAGTACTTC. Protein product: CASSDWDRRQETQYF.

This clone has only a few counts. The chain is built from TRBV7-2 and TRBJ2-7, with a possible D match to TRBD2 (6 bases). CDR3 length: 13 residues. V was clipped by 5 bases and J by 0 bases, with 8 bases between them. Germline-derived CDR1 and CDR2 are SGHTA and FQGNSA. The CDR3 region is CASSRDSSYEQYF. CDR3 in DNA: TGTGCCAGCAGCAGGGACTCCTCCTACGAGCAGTACTTC.

There are a few counts of this clone. This rearrangement joins TRBV5-1 to TRBJ2-1; 8 bases are a match to TRBD1. The CDR3 spans 17 residues. The V segment lost 4 bases and the J segment 2 bases; nucleotides outside the gene matches: 11. Looked up from germline, CDR1 is SGHRS and CDR2 is YFSETQ. Written as DNA, the CDR3 is TGCGCCAGCAGCCCTGGAAGACAGGGGCTAACCTACAATGAGCAGTTCTTC. It specifies CASSPGRQGLTYNEQFF.

The CDR3 region has the DNA TGTGCCATCAGTGAGTTCGTGGGGACAGGTACCTACGAGCAGTACTTC. The encoded protein is CAISEFVGTGTYEQYF. This sequence joins TRBV10-3 and TRBJ2-7; 8 positions agree with TRBD1. The trim removed 1 base at V and 2 bases at J, leaving 7 bases unmatched. CDR1 and CDR2 from the germline V gene are ENHRY and SYGVKD. CDR3 length: 16 residues.

This clone was counted ten times or more. The chain uses TRBV29-1 and TRBJ2-7, with D perhaps matching TRBD2 (5 bases). Germline lookup yields CDR1 SQVTM and CDR2 ANQGSEA. CDR3 length equals 16 residues. V was pared by 0 bases and J by 0 bases, with 15 bases between. CDR3 coding DNA: TGCAGCGTTGAAGAGTTTGCGGGCCCCAGCTCCTACGAGCAGTACTTC. It specifies CSVEEFAGPSSYEQYF.